The clone carrying this T cell receptor beta chain was seen many times. These data come from a study of early T cells in non-severe SARS-CoV-2 infection. TCRdb re-derived calls from the 5' RACE reads in MiXCR, one entry per CDR3 protein. This sample has 65,000 to 85,000 distinct CDR3 sequences, with 9.5% to 13% found just once. The V gene's germline CDR1 is SGHRS and CDR2 YFSETQ. This CDR3 is 15 amino acids long. Trimming took 0 bases from V and 6 from J; bases not matched to a gene: 7. The material sequenced was whole blood. This receptor was identified in an adult who was a healthcare worker with PCR-confirmed SARS-CoV-2 infection or an uninfected control (not recorded which). J is TRBJ2-3 and V is TRBV5-1; 7 positions agree with TRBD2. The DNA of the CDR3 is TGCGCCAGCAGCTTGGAAGCGGCGGGAGTGGATACGCAGTATTTT. The encoded protein is CASSLEAAGVDTQYF.